These 21 T cell receptor beta chains were sequenced from one sample in a study of response to subunit inactivated influenza vaccine. TCRdb used MiXCR to reprocess the RT-PCR reads, holding one entry per CDR3 protein. The table lists about 700,000 distinct CDR3 sequences, 13% to 15% of them singletons. Sequencing was performed on PBMCs from blood, taken about 14 days before vaccination. The receptors originated from a man aged 45 to 65 who received an inactivated influenza vaccine.

This clonotype was counted once. This chain connects TRBV4-2 to TRBJ2-7; perhaps TRBD2 as D (6 bases). The CDR3 consists of 16 residues. Germline assignment: CDR1 LGHNA and CDR2 YNFKEQ. The V and J ends lost 0 bases and 5 bases respectively, with 17 bases between them. In nucleotides, the CDR3 is TGTGCCAGCAGCCAAGATCCGCGGGGAGCCCTGCACGAGCAGTACTTC. It specifies CASSQDPRGALHEQYF.

The V and J genes are TRBV7-2 and TRBJ2-3; D not certain. Germline values: CDR1 SGHTA, CDR2 FQGNSA. This CDR3 comprises 15 residues. V was clipped by 3 bases and J by 2 bases, with 12 bases between them. CDR3 DNA: TGTGCCAGCAGCTTTGGGCGGACCTTCACAGATACGCAGTATTTT. Translating it yields CASSFGRTFTDTQYF.

This clonotype was detected ten times or more. The chain has TRBV6-1 and TRBJ2-3, with D unresolved. Trimming took 3 bases from V and 3 from J, leaving 13 bases between them. This CDR3 contains 15 residues. In germline, CDR1 is MNHNS, CDR2 SASEGT. The CDR3 DNA follows: TGTGCCAGCAGTGATAGGGTTTCAGAGACAGATACGCAGTATTTT. Protein sequence: CASSDRVSETDTQYF.

The chain recombines TRBV6-5 with TRBJ1-1, with TRBD1 matching 9 bases. The germline CDR1 and CDR2 sequences are MNHEY and SVGAGI. The CDR3 sequence is 15 residues long. Trimming took 0 bases from V and 4 from J; bases not matched to a gene: 3. The CDR3 region has the DNA TGTGCCAGCAGTTACTCGTGGGGACAGGGCACTGAAGCTTTCTTT. It yields the protein CASSYSWGQGTEAFF.

In this sample, this clonotype turned up many times. The chain recombines TRBV20-1 with TRBJ2-3, with D tentatively TRBD2 (6 bases). The germline gives CDR1 DFQATT, CDR2 SNEGSKA (reference sequence). V was cut by 3 bases and J by 1 base, with 17 bases left in between. The CDR3 extends over 16 amino acids. This chain's CDR3 is CSASLYRGGGTDTQYF. The CDR3 DNA follows: TGCAGTGCTAGTCTCTATCGGGGCGGGGGCACAGATACGCAGTATTTT.

In its sample, this clonotype was seen a few times. This chain connects TRBV24-1 to TRBJ1-2, with D possibly TRBD1 on 5 matching bases. The ends were cut back, 8 bases at V and 9 bases at J, with 21 bases in the middle. The CDR3 is 14 residues long. CDR1 KGHDR and CDR2 SFDVKD come from the germline V gene. The CDR3 is CATTPMGRPISYTF. The CDR3 nucleotides read TGTGCCACCACCCCGATGGGACGGCCTATAAGCTACACCTTC.

This clonotype has a handful of counts. The V and J genes are TRBV10-3 and TRBJ1-6; TRBD1 is a possible D gene (6 bases). The CDR3 covers 13 residues. From germline, CDR1 is ENHRY and CDR2 SYGVKD. V dropped 8 bases and J dropped 4 bases, with 9 bases sitting between them. The CDR3 loop reads CAISQGYNSPLHF. CDR3 bases: TGTGCCATCTCACAGGGTTATAATTCACCCCTCCACTTT.

This clonotype was counted many times. The V and J genes are TRBV12-3 or TRBV12-4 and TRBJ2-1, with TRBD2 matching 7 bases. CDR3 size: 14 residues. V was clipped by 6 bases and J by 6 bases; unmatched bases: 8. CDR3 sequence: CASSLTSEVNEQFF. The CDR3 DNA reads TGTGCCAGCAGCCTCACTAGCGAGGTCAATGAGCAGTTCTTC.

The genes are TRBV2 and TRBJ1-5; D not resolved. The CDR3 loop spans 13 amino acids. V lost 4 bases, J lost 6 bases, and 10 bases lay in between. Germline CDR1 reads SNHLY; CDR2 reads FYNNEI. The DNA of the CDR3 is TGTGCCAGCAGTGTGTGGGGAGGTCAGCCCCAGCATTTT. Protein product: CASSVWGGQPQHF.

This clonotype was seen only a few times. This chain connects TRBV20-1 to TRBJ2-3; 9 bases agree with TRBD1. V dropped 4 bases and J dropped 0; count of bases not matched to a gene: 2. Per germline, CDR1 DFQATT and CDR2 SNEGSKA (reference sequence). CDR3 length: 14 amino acids. CDR3 bases: TGCAGTGCTATGACAGGGGGTAGCACAGATACGCAGTATTTT. Residues: CSAMTGGSTDTQYF.

This clonotype turned up a few times. The chain links TRBV5-6 to TRBJ1-1; D might be TRBD1 (6 bases). The V gene lost 10 bases and the J gene lost 1 base, with 20 bases spanning the gap. Germline values: CDR1 SGHDT, CDR2 YYEEEE. CDR3 length equals 15 residues. The CDR3 bases are TGTGCCTACCGACGGGGGCCGGCCCAGAACACTGAAGCTTTCTTT. The encoded protein is CAYRRGPAQNTEAFF.

The V and J genes are TRBV15 and TRBJ2-1, with TRBD2 as a possible D gene (5 bases). Germline V gene lookup returns CDR1 LNHNV and CDR2 YYDKDF (reference sequence). The CDR3 is 15 amino acids. Trimming stripped 5 bases from V and 0 bases from J, with 11 bases between. The CDR3 loop is CATSRGFDSYNEQFF. As DNA, the CDR3 is TGTGCCACCAGCCGGGGTTTTGACTCCTACAATGAGCAGTTCTTC.

This rearrangement joins TRBV6-4 to TRBJ2-3; either TRBD1 or TRBD2 may supply D (6 bases each). Germline V CDR1 and CDR2: MRHNA, SNTAGT. The V end lost 6 bases, the J end lost 3 bases, and 22 bases lay between the germline ends. CDR3 length: 17 residues. The CDR3 loop is CASRGGTRLTSTDTQYF. In nucleotides, the CDR3 is TGTGCCAGCAGAGGGGGGACCCGGCTTACATCGACAGATACGCAGTATTTT.

This clonotype was detected many times. This chain connects TRBV20-1 to TRBJ2-3; weak D call: TRBD2 (5 bases). Germline assignment: CDR1 DFQATT and CDR2 SNEGSKA (reference sequence). The V and J ends lost 4 bases and 2 bases respectively, with 13 bases between them. This CDR3 has 14 amino acids. CDR3 sequence reads: CSAKGGTHTDTQYF. The CDR3 region has the DNA TGCAGTGCTAAAGGAGGCACTCACACAGATACGCAGTATTTT.

The chain uses TRBV7-6 and TRBJ1-6; maybe TRBD1 (6 bases). This CDR3 has 15 amino acids. CDR1 and CDR2 (germline): SGHVS, FNYEAQ. V lost 1 base, J lost 7 bases, and 11 bases lay in between. The CDR3 bases are TGTGCCAGCAGCTTAGTGGTAGGGGGAAATTCACCCCTCCACTTT. Its protein product is CASSLVVGGNSPLHF.

The CDR3 DNA follows: TGTGCCAGCAGTTACGCGGGGACAAGCCCTAGCCCCTCCTACAATGAGCAGTTCTTC. Translating it yields CASSYAGTSPSPSYNEQFF. This chain links TRBV6-2 or TRBV6-3 with TRBJ2-1; D is possibly TRBD1 or TRBD2 (6 bases each). The germline CDR1 and CDR2 sequences are MNHEY and SVGEGT. Trimming stripped 2 bases from V and 0 bases from J, with 20 bases between. The CDR3 runs 19 residues.

The V call is TRBV7-2, the J call TRBJ1-1; D remains unclear. Trimming took off 5 bases at V and 0 bases at J, with 19 bases between the two ends. CDR1 is SGHTA and CDR2 is FQGNSA in the germline V gene. This CDR3 has 17 amino acids. CDR3 nucleotides: TGTGCCAGCAGCCCCTGGGCTGGCGCACGCGTGAACACTGAAGCTTTCTTT. Its protein product is CASSPWAGARVNTEAFF. Variable domain in full (rest from reference TRBV7-2 and TRBJ1-1): GAGVSQSPSNKVTEKGKDVELRCDPISGHTALYWYRQSLGQGLEFLIYFQGNSAPDKSGLPSDRFSAERTGGSVSTLTIQRTQQEDSAVYLCASSPWAGARVNTEAFFGQGTRLTVV.

As to this clonotype: Relative to the germline gene, one junction end is altered; a read error may explain this. The chain uses TRBV7-7 and TRBJ2-5; D is possibly TRBD2 (6 bases). The CDR3 runs 15 residues. CDR1 SSHAT and CDR2 FNYEAQ come from the germline V gene (reference sequence). The CDR3 region is CASSRGWGPQETQYF. DNA for the CDR3: TGTGCTAGCAGCCGGGGGTGGGGACCCCAAGAGACCCAGTACTTC.

This clonotype was recorded at least ten times. The chain uses TRBV4-3 and TRBJ2-1, with 11 bases aligning to TRBD2. Looked up from germline, CDR1 is LGHNA and CDR2 is YSLEER. V lost 0 bases and J lost 9; bases outside the gene matches: 7. The CDR3 loop spans 16 amino acids. The CDR3: CASSQERGTSGSEQFF. As DNA, the CDR3 is TGCGCCAGCAGCCAAGAACGAGGGACTAGCGGATCTGAGCAGTTCTTC.

The chain uses TRBV7-8 and TRBJ1-1; D might be TRBD1 (6 bases). The CDR3 runs 17 residues. CDR1 SGHVS and CDR2 FQNEAQ come from the germline V gene. The ends were cut back, 1 base at V and 2 bases at J, with 17 bases in the middle. CDR3 sequence (DNA): TGTGCCAGCAGCTTAGAGGTCGACAGGCGGCGAAACACTGAAGCTTTCTTT. Residues: CASSLEVDRRRNTEAFF.

This clonotype has just a few counts. The V and J genes are TRBV25-1 and TRBJ2-5; 10 nucleotides agree with TRBD1. Germline assignment: CDR1 MGHDK and CDR2 SYGVNS. The CDR3 consists of 16 residues. After removal of 1 base from V and 4 bases from J, the junction contained 6 bases not matched to a gene. The CDR3 coding sequence is TGTGCCAGCAGTGAATGGGGACAGGGGCCGTCAGAGACCCAGTACTTC. This gives the protein CASSEWGQGPSETQYF.